The rows below give T cell receptor beta chains drawn from one sample of a study of blood T cell repertoires in COVID-19. Repertoires were generated with immunoSEQ multiplex PCR, while TCRdb's copy carries only in-frame clones and drops some. The sample carries a few hundred thousand clones, 85% recorded once. Sequencing was performed on peripheral blood. These TCRs come from a man between 50 and 59 years old with active or convalescent COVID-19. Each CDR3 is given with its conserved first and last residue. A D gene is named only where the DNA matches it firmly. Clone sizes are given selectively: once, few, many, or a class where the clone is expanded.

-	17	TRBD2	TRBV5-1	TRBJ2-5	CASSVGTSGRPQETQYF	TGCGCCAGCAGCGTGGGGACTAGCGGGAGGCCCCAAGAGACCCAGTACTTC
few	15	-	TRBV10-1	TRBJ2-7	CASRAPGASSYEQYF	TGCGCCAGCAGGGCCCCAGGGGCGAGCTCCTACGAGCAGTACTTC
once	15	TRBD1	TRBV19	TRBJ1-1	CASSSWGQWGTEAFF	TGTGCCAGTAGTTCGTGGGGACAGTGGGGCACTGAAGCTTTCTTT
-	15	-	TRBV12-5	TRBJ2-6	CASSAGARGANVLTF	TGTGCTAGTTCCGCGGGGGCGAGAGGGGCCAACGTCCTGACTTTC
-	17	TRBD1	TRBV4-1	TRBJ1-5	CASSPVDGQGAPQPQHF	TGCGCCAGCAGCCCTGTCGATGGACAGGGGGCTCCCCAGCCCCAGCATTTT
-	14	-	TRBV10-3	TRBJ1-2	CAISEWTDNYGYTF	TGTGCCATCAGTGAGTGGACAGATAACTATGGCTACACCTTC
-	18	TRBD2	TRBV7-6	TRBJ2-5	CASSLVTSGRAPQETQYF	TGTGCCAGCAGCTTAGTGACTAGCGGGAGGGCCCCACAAGAGACCCAGTACTTC
-	16	TRBD1	TRBV27	TRBJ2-2	CASSPRQGYHTGELFF	TGTGCCAGCAGTCCTAGACAGGGGTATCACACCGGGGAGCTGTTTTTT
-	10	TRBD2	TRBV10-3	TRBJ2-7	CAIGEGEQYF	TGTGCCATCGGGGAGGGAGAGCAGTACTTC
-	20	TRBD1	TRBV23-1	TRBJ1-6	CASSQSAGQVLGSYNSPLHF	TGCGCCAGCAGTCAATCAGCGGGACAGGTATTGGGCTCCTATAATTCACCCCTCCACTTT
-	15	TRBD2	TRBV4-1	TRBJ2-1	CASSPPTGGYNEQFF	TGCGCCAGCAGCCCCCCGACGGGAGGGTACAATGAGCAGTTCTTC
-	12	-	TRBV11-3	TRBJ2-7	CASSLYLYEQYF	TGTGCCAGCAGCCTTTACTTATACGAGCAGTACTTC
-	15	TRBD2	TRBV19	TRBJ2-3	CATVLAGETGDTQYF	TGTGCCACCGTTCTAGCGGGAGAGACTGGGGATACGCAGTATTTT
few	15	TRBD1	TRBV6-1	TRBJ1-6	CASSELQGANSPLHF	TGTGCCAGCAGTGAATTACAGGGGGCTAATTCACCCCTCCACTTT
-	18	-	TRBV4-2	TRBJ1-2	CASSQSEWRLNVRYGYTF	TGTGCCAGCAGCCAATCAGAGTGGAGATTAAATGTCCGCTATGGCTACACCTTC
-	18	TRBD1	TRBV10-2	TRBJ1-2	CASSGLWGTATTNYGYTF	TGCGCCAGCAGTGGGCTATGGGGGACAGCGACGACTAACTATGGCTACACCTTC
-	21	-	TRBV12-2	TRBJ2-1	CASRPPPGLAGEESSYNEQFF	TGTGCAAGTCGTCCTCCCCCGGGACTAGCGGGAGAAGAAAGCTCCTACAATGAGCAGTTCTTC
-	15	-	TRBV11-2	TRBJ1-1	CASSLIRPGVTEAFF	TGTGCCAGCAGCCTAATCCGGCCAGGGGTCACTGAAGCTTTCTTT
-	15	TRBD1	TRBV5-1	TRBJ2-7	CASSLRDRGNDEQYF	TGCGCCAGCAGCCTAAGGGACAGGGGCAACGACGAGCAGTACTTC
-	16	TRBD1	TRBV29-1	TRBJ2-7	CSVEDLRGQGSHEQYF	TGCAGCGTTGAAGATCTTAGAGGACAGGGGTCCCACGAGCAGTACTTC
-	15	-	TRBV11-1	TRBJ2-7	CASSLEGKTRYEQYF	TGTGCCAGCAGCTTAGAGGGGAAAACCCGCTACGAGCAGTACTTC
-	13	-	TRBV10-2	TRBJ1-5	CATQGGFNQPQHF	TGCGCCACTCAAGGGGGATTCAATCAGCCCCAGCATTTT
-	16	-	TRBV7-9	TRBJ2-3	CASSFNLGGSTDTQYF	TGTGCCAGCAGCTTTAATTTAGGGGGTAGCACAGATACGCAGTATTTT
many	14	-	TRBV6-1	TRBJ1-1	CASSDETVNTEAFF	TGTGCCAGCAGTGACGAAACAGTGAACACTGAAGCTTTCTTT
-	15	-	TRBV9	TRBJ1-1	CASSVVTGVNTEAFF	TGTGCCAGCAGCGTAGTGACAGGCGTGAACACTGAAGCTTTCTTT